The 25 T cell receptor beta chains below all came from one sample that was sequenced in a study of shared clonotypes between healthy human individuals. CD8 cells regarded as naive lacked CD45RO, were positively chosen for CCR7, and omitted terminally differentiated effector memory CD45RA+ cells. The table came from immunoSEQ multiplex PCR; TCRdb's copy has only in-frame clones and leaves some out. The sample shows 2 million or so clones, just under 95% of them seen only once. Sequencing used naive CD8+ T cells sorted from blood. The source is a man between 18 and 35 years old in good health.

V gene TRBV7-9 combines with J gene TRBJ2-5; the D gene is possibly TRBD1 (5 bases). CDR3 size: 16 residues. Per the germline V gene, CDR1 is SEHNR and CDR2 is FQNEAQ (reference sequence). V lost 0 bases, J lost 3 bases, and 14 bases lay in between. The CDR3 protein is CASSLAFGQGKETQYF. The CDR3 DNA sequence: TGTGCCAGCAGCTTAGCTTTCGGGCAGGGAAAAGAGACCCAGTACTTC.

The CDR3: CASSNQVTGARNEQFF. In nucleotides, the CDR3 is TGTGCCAGCAGCAACCAAGTGACAGGGGCCCGCAATGAGCAGTTCTTC. The chain recombines TRBV21-1 with TRBJ2-1; TRBD1 reflects the table's D call only, with no check against the DNA. TRBV21-1 is recorded as a pseudogene. This CDR3 has 16 residues.

The rearrangement joins TRBV27 to TRBJ2-5, with 8 bases matching TRBD1. The CDR3 has 16 amino acids. Looked up from germline, CDR1 is MNHEY and CDR2 is SMNVEV (reference sequence). Unmatched junction bases numbered 6, after V lost 3 bases and J lost 0 bases. CDR3 in DNA: TGTGCCAGCAGTTTTCTCGGACAGGGACACCAAGAGACCCAGTACTTC. It translates to CASSFLGQGHQETQYF.

The V and J genes are TRBV2 and TRBJ2-7; 8 bases agree with TRBD2. Germline values: CDR1 SNHLY, CDR2 FYNNEI. The CDR3 covers 15 residues. V dropped 3 bases and J dropped 6; count of bases not matched to a gene: 10. As DNA, the CDR3 is TGTGCCAGCAGTGATTTTCGGGAGGGCCCGGGCGAGCAGTACTTC. This encodes CASSDFREGPGEQYF.

The V gene is TRBV5-6, the J gene TRBJ2-3, with 9 bases fitting TRBD1. J gave up 6 bases and V 0 bases, and 14 bases lay outside the gene matches. Germline assignment: CDR1 SGHDT and CDR2 YYEEEE. This CDR3 region has 18 residues. For the CDR3, the DNA is TGTGCCAGCAGCTTGGACAGGGGGCGCGGAGTAATTGGTGATACGCAGTATTTT. Residues: CASSLDRGRGVIGDTQYF.

V is TRBV29-1 and J is TRBJ2-7; no firm D call. V lost 1 base to trimming and J lost 7 bases, with 11 bases between them. CDR1 SQVTM and CDR2 ANQGSEA come from the germline V gene. The CDR3 loop spans 12 amino acids. CDR3 DNA sequence: TGCAGCGTTGAAGCATCGGGTGTTGAGCAGTACTTC. Residues: CSVEASGVEQYF.

CDR3 coding DNA: TGCGCCAGCAGTGAACTAGAGGTAACCTACGAGCAGTACTTC. It codes for CASSELEVTYEQYF. The chain is built from TRBV10-2 and TRBJ2-7, with a possible D match to TRBD2 (5 bases). Per the germline V gene, CDR1 is WSHSY and CDR2 is SAAADI. V was shortened by 3 bases and J by 2 bases, with 11 bases between the two germline ends. The CDR3 contains 14 residues.

CDR3: CASSLDRGYPHGYTF. CDR3 nucleotides: TGTGCCAGCAGTTTAGACAGGGGGTATCCGCATGGCTACACCTTC. The J gene is TRBJ1-2, the V gene TRBV6-5; 9 bases are shared with TRBD1. J was trimmed by 6 bases and V by 4 bases; bases with no gene match: 9. CDR1 and CDR2 (germline): MNHEY, SVGAGI. This CDR3 has 15 amino acids.

This rearrangement joins TRBV9 to TRBJ1-1; 7 bases align to TRBD1. J gave up 3 bases and V 4 bases, and 6 bases lay outside the gene matches. Germline V gives CDR1 SGDLS, CDR2 YYNGEE. The CDR3 loop spans 14 amino acids. The CDR3 here is CASSPGTDYTEAFF. The CDR3 nucleotides read TGTGCCAGCAGCCCCGGGACAGACTACACTGAAGCTTTCTTT.

The CDR3 region has the DNA TGTGCCAGCGGAGCGGGGGGGCATGGCAATGAGCAGTTCTTC. Translation gives CASGAGGHGNEQFF. The V and J genes are TRBV19 and TRBJ2-1; 10 nucleotides align to TRBD2. This CDR3 is 14 amino acids long. Germline V gene data show CDR1 as LNHDA and CDR2 as SQIVND (reference sequence). The trim removed 9 bases at V and 6 bases at J, leaving 8 bases unmatched.

This chain joins TRBV6-6 and TRBJ2-7; D call uncertain. CDR1 and CDR2 (germline): MNHNY, SVGAGI (reference sequence). Trimming shortened V by 0 bases and J by 5 bases, and 8 bases separated the two germline ends. The CDR3 length is 13 residues. CDR3 nucleotide sequence: TGTGCCAGCAGTTACTCGAAGTCGAACGAGCAGTACTTC. Its protein product is CASSYSKSNEQYF.

V is TRBV7-8 and J is TRBJ2-5; TRBD2 agrees at 11 bases. J was trimmed by 1 base and V by 1 base; bases with no gene match: 11. The CDR3 length is 19 residues. Looked up from germline, CDR1 is SGHVS and CDR2 is FQNEAQ. In DNA, the CDR3 is TGTGCCAGCAGCTTAGGTGCGCTAGCGGGGGGATATACCCAAGAGACCCAGTACTTC. This gives the protein CASSLGALAGGYTQETQYF.

The chain recombines TRBV4-1 with TRBJ2-5, with D tentatively TRBD2 (5 bases). Between the trimmed V and J ends, which lost 2 bases and 5 bases, there was a span of 12 bases. CDR1 and CDR2 from the germline V gene are MGHRA and YSYEKL. CDR3 size: 14 residues. The CDR3 here is CASSQLARWETQYF. In DNA form, the CDR3 reads TGCGCCAGCAGCCAACTAGCTCGTTGGGAGACCCAGTACTTC.

The genes are TRBV29-1 and TRBJ1-1, with D perhaps TRBD1 (5 bases). V dropped 6 bases and J dropped 1 base, with 18 bases sitting between them. This CDR3 has 15 residues. Per germline, CDR1 SQVTM and CDR2 ANQGSEA. The CDR3 sequence: CSVPDPLTANTEAFF. CDR3 nucleotides: TGCAGCGTACCTGACCCCTTGACAGCGAACACTGAAGCTTTCTTT.

The chain couples TRBV2 to TRBJ2-7, with a weak D call TRBD1 (5 bases). The CDR3 is 16 residues long. Germline CDR1 and CDR2: SNHLY and FYNNEI. The V end lost 2 bases, the J end lost 1 base, and 15 bases lay between the germline ends. CDR3 DNA sequence: TGTGCCAGCAGTGAACCTTTGGACACTGCTTCCTACGAGCAGTACTTC. It codes for CASSEPLDTASYEQYF.

This clone was detected only once. This rearrangement joins TRBV9 to TRBJ2-2; D remains unclear. This CDR3 contains 13 residues. Germline assignment: CDR1 SGDLS and CDR2 YYNGEE. V dropped 5 bases and J dropped 0 bases, with 5 bases sitting between them. The CDR3 sequence is CASRGPNTGELFF. CDR3 DNA: TGTGCCAGCAGAGGACCGAACACCGGGGAGCTGTTTTTT.

The chain joins TRBV4-1 to TRBJ2-3; a weak D match, TRBD2 (6 bases). V was clipped by 3 bases and J by 6 bases, with 13 bases between them. CDR1 and CDR2 from the germline V gene are MGHRA and YSYEKL. The CDR3 sequence is 14 residues long. CDR3 nucleotide sequence: TGCGCCAGCAGCCATGGCGGGGCCGCGGATACGCAGTATTTT. It yields the protein CASSHGGAADTQYF.

This chain connects TRBV5-8 to TRBJ2-1; no clear D gene. This CDR3 has 17 amino acids. In germline, CDR1 is SGHTS, CDR2 YDEGEE. V gave up 2 bases and J gave up 0 bases, with 15 bases separating them. The chain's CDR3 is CASSFDARLSSYNEQFF. CDR3 nucleotides: TGTGCCAGCAGCTTTGATGCTAGACTTAGCTCCTACAATGAGCAGTTCTTC.

V and J are TRBV27 and TRBJ2-3; TRBD2 aligns across 7 bases. The CDR3 loop spans 15 amino acids. The trim removed 2 bases at V and 1 base at J, leaving 3 bases unmatched. Germline V gives CDR1 MNHEY, CDR2 SMNVEV (reference sequence). The CDR3 loop is CASSLQRGGTDTQYF. For the CDR3, the DNA is TGTGCCAGCAGTTTACAGCGGGGCGGCACAGATACGCAGTATTTT.

The chain combines TRBV10-3 with TRBJ2-7; D unresolved. CDR1 is ENHRY, CDR2 SYGVKD, per germline. This CDR3 has 16 amino acids. Deletions cut 6 bases from V and 6 bases from J, with 24 bases between. In DNA, the CDR3 is TGTGCCATCAGAGCATCCTCGGACGCCTTCTTCTCCGAGCAGTACTTC. Residues: CAIRASSDAFFSEQYF.

This chain joins TRBV4-1 and TRBJ2-7, with 10 bases lining up with TRBD1. Trimming removed 2 bases from V and 4 bases from J; junction bases left unmatched: 5. This CDR3 comprises 15 residues. Per germline, CDR1 MGHRA and CDR2 YSYEKL. The CDR3 region has the DNA TGCGCCAGCAGCCAAAAGACAGGGGGCGAGTACGAGCAGTACTTC. This translates into CASSQKTGGEYEQYF.

Note on this clone: A junction end diverges from the germline sequence, so it may reflect a read error. The chain recombines TRBV7-7 with TRBJ2-7, with D maybe TRBD1 (6 bases). CDR1 and CDR2 from the germline V gene are SSHAT and FNYEAQ (reference sequence). The CDR3 consists of 13 residues. CDR3 in amino acids: CASSLGQRYEQYF. CDR3 DNA sequence: TGTGCTAGCAGCTTAGGACAGAGGTACGAGCAGTACTTC.

The chain employs TRBV27 and TRBJ2-6; D not certain. CDR1 MNHEY and CDR2 SMNVEV come from the germline V gene (reference sequence). CDR3 length equals 18 residues. The ends were cut back, 2 bases at V and 2 bases at J, with 16 bases in the middle. The CDR3 loop is CASSLTVELAAGANVLTF. The CDR3 nucleotides are TGTGCCAGCAGTTTAACTGTAGAATTGGCTGCTGGGGCCAACGTCCTGACTTTC.

The chain carries TRBV5-1 and TRBJ2-7; possibly TRBD1 or TRBD2 for D (9 bases each). Trimming took off 7 bases at V and 4 bases at J, with 27 bases between the two ends. CDR1 SGHRS and CDR2 YFSETQ come from the germline V gene. The CDR3 runs 17 residues. The CDR3 spells CASSEGTGLAGKYEQYF. In DNA form, the CDR3 reads TGCGCCAGCTCGGAGGGGACAGGGCTAGCGGGAAAATACGAGCAGTACTTC. Full variable domain (missing parts from reference TRBV5-1 and TRBJ2-7): KAGVTQTPRYLIKTRGQQVTLSCSPISGHRSVSWYQQTPGQGLQFLFEYFSETQRNKGNFPGRFSGRQFSNSRSEMNVSTLELGDSALYLCASSEGTGLAGKYEQYFGPGTRLTVT.

This sequence joins TRBV5-4 and TRBJ1-1, with D possibly being TRBD1 (5 bases). Trimming stripped 2 bases from V and 8 bases from J, with 16 bases between. Germline V gene data show CDR1 as SGHNT and CDR2 as YYREEE (reference sequence). This CDR3 has 14 amino acids. The CDR3 loop is CASSLNFGQGEAFF. The CDR3 DNA follows: TGTGCCAGCAGCTTAAATTTCGGGCAGGGAGAAGCTTTCTTT.